Below, 27 T cell receptor beta chains from the same sample are listed, as sequenced in a study of T cells in Graves' hyperthyroidism and ophthalmopathy. What was amplified from RNA transcripts were TCR beta CDR3 regions. TCR CDR3 regions were first amplified by RT-PCR with HTBI primers. TCRdb re-called the multiplex PCR reads through MiXCR, storing one row per CDR3 protein. The sample contains about 300,000 distinct CDR3 sequences, less than 30% of which appear only once. The sequencing input was blood. These receptors came from a man in his forties with Graves' hyperthyroidism that later progressed to Graves' ophthalmopathy.

This clonotype showed up just once. The V call is TRBV12-3 or TRBV12-4, the J call TRBJ2-2; D might be TRBD1 (6 bases). V lost 7 bases and J lost 2, with 17 bases in between. The CDR3 has 16 residues. CDR3 amino acids: CASKNSQGLNTGELFF. The CDR3 DNA is TGTGCCAGCAAGAATTCACAGGGCCTAAACACCGGGGAGCTGTTTTTT.

This clonotype was picked up many times. The rearrangement links TRBV25-1 to TRBJ2-4, with TRBD2 as a possible D gene (5 bases). V lost 2 bases and J lost 4, with 12 bases in between. Germline assignment: CDR1 MGHDK and CDR2 SYGVNS. The CDR3 spans 15 residues. Here the CDR3 reads CASSEVAGRKNIQYF. As DNA, the CDR3 is TGTGCCAGCAGTGAAGTTGCGGGCCGAAAAAACATTCAGTACTTC.

V and J are TRBV6-1 and TRBJ1-6; a weak D match, TRBD1 (6 bases). This CDR3 spans 13 amino acids. V dropped 4 bases and J dropped 7 bases, with 8 bases sitting between them. Germline-derived CDR1 and CDR2 are MNHNS and SASEGT. CDR3 DNA: TGTGCCAGCAGTGGGACAGAAAATTCACCCCTCCACTTT. Translating it yields CASSGTENSPLHF.

This clonotype came up many times. This chain uses TRBV27 with TRBJ1-1; D is possibly TRBD1 (6 bases). V lost 4 bases and J 0 bases, leaving 15 bases between the germline ends. The CDR3 covers 16 residues. Germline CDR1 reads MNHEY; CDR2 reads SMNVEV (reference sequence). The CDR3 DNA reads as TGTGCCAGCAGTTCATACAGGGCGACCATGAACACTGAAGCTTTCTTT. Amino acid sequence: CASSSYRATMNTEAFF.

This clonotype was detected ten times or more. The junction departs from germline at one end; a sequencing error may be responsible. This rearrangement joins TRBV18 to TRBJ1-2, with TRBD1 as a possible D gene (5 bases). Germline V gives CDR1 KGHSH, CDR2 LQKENI. The CDR3 sequence is 13 residues long. CDR3 sequence reads: CASSPSRDGLGHF. The CDR3 nucleotides read TGTGCCAGCTCACCGTCCCGGGACGGACTCGGGCACTTC. The full variable domain, its missing parts supplied by reference TRBV18 and TRBJ1-2, is NAGVMQNPRHLVRRRGQEARLRCSPMKGHSHVYWYRQLPEEGLKFMVYLQKENIIDESGMPKERFSAEFPKEGPSILRIQQVVRGDSAAYFCASSPSRDGLGHFGSGTRLTVV.

This clonotype was seen at least ten times. The chain combines TRBV19 with TRBJ1-1; D is unresolved. The CDR3 is 14 amino acids. CDR1 is LNHDA, CDR2 SQIVND, per germline (reference sequence). V lost 1 base, J lost 5 bases, and 11 bases lay in between. The CDR3 reads CASSIVATRTEAFF. The DNA of the CDR3 is TGTGCCAGTAGTATAGTCGCCACCCGAACTGAAGCTTTCTTT.

This clonotype was seen many times. The V call is TRBV4-1, the J call TRBJ2-1, with D possibly matching TRBD1 (5 bases). The length of the CDR3 is 15 residues. V was cut by 5 bases and J by 4 bases, with 15 bases left in between. Germline CDR1 and CDR2: MGHRA and YSYEKL. The CDR3 nucleotides read TGCGCCAGCAGCAGGGGCAGCCAGGGTTACAATGAGCAGTTCTTC. Translation: CASSRGSQGYNEQFF.

There are many counts of this clonotype. V and J are TRBV28 and TRBJ1-1, with D maybe TRBD1 (5 bases). From germline, CDR1 is MDHEN and CDR2 SYDVKM. The CDR3 is made up of 13 amino acids. The V end was cut by 8 bases, the J end by 6 bases, with 16 bases between. CDR3 residues: CASGVGAGSEAFF. CDR3 DNA sequence: TGTGCCAGCGGAGTAGGGGCGGGTTCTGAAGCTTTCTTT. Looking up the rest from reference TRBV28 and TRBJ1-1 gives the full variable domain: DVKVTQSSRYLVKRTGEKVFLECVQDMDHENMFWYRQDPGLGLRLIYFSYDVKMKEKGDIPEGYSVSREKKERFSLILESASTNQTSMYLCASGVGAGSEAFFGQGTRLTVV.

This clonotype was picked up many times. This chain joins TRBV6-5 and TRBJ1-1; D is uncertain. V was cut by 7 bases and J by 1 base, with 13 bases left in between. The CDR3 is 14 residues long. Germline lookup yields CDR1 MNHEY and CDR2 SVGAGI. CDR3 residues: CASIDRSGNTEAFF. CDR3 DNA sequence: TGTGCCAGCATAGATCGAAGTGGGAACACTGAAGCTTTCTTT.

This clonotype has a count of ten or more. V is TRBV7-2 and J is TRBJ2-7; perhaps TRBD2 as D (6 bases). V was pared by 1 base and J by 0 bases, with 13 bases between. From germline, CDR1 is SGHTA and CDR2 FQGNSA. The CDR3 runs to 16 residues. CDR3 region: CASSLVSGLISYEQYF. CDR3 coding DNA: TGTGCCAGCAGCTTAGTAAGCGGGCTAATCTCCTACGAGCAGTACTTC.

The V gene is TRBV28, the J gene TRBJ2-7; D could derive from TRBD1 or TRBD2 (5 bases each). This CDR3 is 16 amino acids long. The V and J ends lost 5 bases and 0 bases respectively, with 17 bases between them. CDR1 MDHEN and CDR2 SYDVKM come from the germline V gene. The CDR3 spells CASSGLAWGSSYEQYF. The CDR3 region has the DNA TGTGCCAGCAGTGGCTTGGCGTGGGGGAGCTCCTACGAGCAGTACTTC.

This clonotype was detected a few times. The genes are TRBV18 and TRBJ1-1; D ambiguous. CDR1 is KGHSH, CDR2 LQKENI, per germline. The length of the CDR3 is 13 residues. V lost 7 bases and J lost 0, with 9 bases in between. CDR3 in DNA: TGTGCCAGCTTTGGGGAAGTGAACACTGAAGCTTTCTTT. Its translation: CASFGEVNTEAFF.

This clonotype was seen many times. The chain combines TRBV20-1 with TRBJ1-5; no clear D. The CDR3 sequence is 13 residues long. The ends were cut back, 5 bases at V and 0 bases at J, with 8 bases in the middle. From germline, CDR1 is DFQATT and CDR2 SNEGSKA (reference sequence). This chain's CDR3 is CSASAYSNQPQHF. In DNA, the CDR3 is TGCAGTGCTTCAGCTTATAGCAATCAGCCCCAGCATTTT.

The chain uses TRBV12-3 or TRBV12-4 and TRBJ2-2, with D tentatively TRBD1 or TRBD2 (6 bases each). The CDR3 spans 16 residues. Trimming removed 2 bases from V and 7 bases from J, with 17 bases in between. CDR3 nucleotide sequence: TGTGCCAGCAGTTTAAAGTGGGGGGCGGATGGCGGGGAGCTGTTTTTT. Amino acid sequence: CASSLKWGADGGELFF.

This clonotype came up many times. The chain links TRBV27 to TRBJ2-1, with TRBD2 identical over 14 bases. The CDR3 runs 16 residues. Germline CDR1 and CDR2: MNHEY and SMNVEV (reference sequence). V lost 4 bases, J lost 8 bases, and 7 bases stayed unmatched. The CDR3 DNA follows: TGTGCCAGCAGTTCCACCGGGACTAGCGGGAGAGATGAGCAGTTCTTC. Residues: CASSSTGTSGRDEQFF.

The chain recombines TRBV30 with TRBJ2-7; TRBD1 or TRBD2 may be the D gene (6 bases each). This CDR3 spans 13 amino acids. Trimming stripped 5 bases from V and 3 bases from J, with 14 bases between. Germline CDR1 is GTSNPN and CDR2 is SVGIG (reference sequence). CDR3 loop: CAWEGGKGYEQYF. As DNA, the CDR3 is TGTGCCTGGGAAGGGGGGAAGGGCTACGAGCAGTACTTC.

Ten or more counts support this clonotype. J is TRBJ1-2 and V is TRBV5-6; 9 bases are a match to TRBD1. The germline V gene has CDR1 SGHDT and CDR2 YYEEEE. The trim removed 2 bases at V and 8 bases at J, leaving 13 bases unmatched. CDR3 length: 16 amino acids. CDR3 bases: TGTGCCAGCAGCTTCCCACAGGGGGCGAGATTGGGGGGCTACACCTTC. It is translated as CASSFPQGARLGGYTF.

The table lists this clonotype with many counts. This chain uses TRBV20-1 with TRBJ2-7; 16 bases fit TRBD2. Germline V CDR1 and CDR2: DFQATT, SNEGSKA (reference sequence). This CDR3 is 14 amino acids long. V lost 5 bases and J lost 2; bases outside the gene matches: 0. CDR3 sequence (DNA): TGCAGTGCTGGGACTAGCGGGAGGGCCTACGAGCAGTACTTC. Translating it yields CSAGTSGRAYEQYF.

This clonotype was detected ten times or more. The CDR3 region has the DNA TGTGCCAGCAGCCGACAGGGTAGCAGGTACGAGCAGTACTTC. Protein sequence: CASSRQGSRYEQYF. This chain links TRBV12-3 or TRBV12-4 with TRBJ2-7, with 7 bases lining up with TRBD1. The V gene end was trimmed by 6 bases and the J gene end by 4 bases; junction bases not matched to a gene: 9. The CDR3 totals 14 residues.

This clonotype was seen many times. The chain joins TRBV15 to TRBJ2-2; 9 bases line up with TRBD1. CDR3 size: 15 residues. With V trimmed by 1 base and J by 6 bases, 3 bases remained unmatched. CDR1 and CDR2 (germline): LNHNV, YYDKDF (reference sequence). In nucleotides, the CDR3 is TGTGCCACCAGCAGAGTAACAGGGGGCCCCGGGGAGCTGTTTTTT. Amino acid sequence: CATSRVTGGPGELFF.

At least ten counts were recorded for this clonotype. The chain is built from TRBV12-3 or TRBV12-4 and TRBJ1-5; D is unclear. V was clipped by 3 bases and J by 3 bases, with 18 bases between them. CDR3 length: 17 amino acids. CDR3 region: CASSFSPLFSFNQPQHF. The CDR3 bases are TGTGCCAGCAGTTTTTCGCCCCTATTTAGTTTCAATCAGCCCCAGCATTTT.

V and J are TRBV20-1 and TRBJ2-2; 9 nucleotides line up with TRBD1. V lost 1 base, J lost 5 bases, and 2 bases stayed unmatched. CDR1 and CDR2 from the germline V gene are DFQATT and SNEGSKA (reference sequence). The CDR3 sequence is 14 residues long. CDR3 loop: CSARGDRVTGELFF. The CDR3 DNA is TGCAGTGCTAGAGGGGACAGGGTAACCGGGGAGCTGTTTTTT.

This clonotype was recorded at least ten times. The chain combines TRBV2 with TRBJ2-2; no definite D call. This CDR3 has 14 residues. Germline V lookup: CDR1 SNHLY, CDR2 FYNNEI. Trimming took 6 bases from V and 3 from J, leaving 11 bases between them. The CDR3 bases are TGTGCCAGCAGCCAAGACACCTACACCGGGGAGCTGTTTTTT. It encodes CASSQDTYTGELFF.

This clonotype was found many times. The chain couples TRBV12-3 or TRBV12-4 to TRBJ1-1, with D unclear. The CDR3 length is 16 residues. The germline V and J ends were trimmed by 5 bases and 2 bases, with 18 bases remaining between them. The CDR3 nucleotides read TGTGCCAGCAGTCGGGTTAATATGGGCAGAAACACTGAAGCTTTCTTT. Protein sequence: CASSRVNMGRNTEAFF.

The table lists this clonotype with many counts. The chain recombines TRBV2 with TRBJ1-1, with 10 bases identical to TRBD1. The trim removed 6 bases at V and 3 bases at J, leaving 13 bases unmatched. This CDR3 region has 17 residues. Germline CDR1 and CDR2: SNHLY and FYNNEI. In DNA form, the CDR3 reads TGTGCCAGCAGAGAGTCCCGGGACAGGGGAGAGGACACTGAAGCTTTCTTT. It encodes CASRESRDRGEDTEAFF.

The V gene is TRBV12-3 or TRBV12-4, the J gene TRBJ2-5; possible D gene TRBD2, 5 bases. The CDR3 runs 14 residues. Between the trimmed V and J ends, which lost 2 bases and 4 bases, there was a span of 11 bases. The CDR3 spells CASSLLLVLETQYF. CDR3 DNA: TGTGCCAGCAGTTTATTACTAGTCCTAGAGACCCAGTACTTC.

This clonotype was seen at least ten times. The chain links TRBV29-1 to TRBJ2-7, with a tentative D call TRBD1 (5 bases). Trimming shortened V by 6 bases and J by 1 base, and 25 bases separated the two germline ends. Germline V gene data show CDR1 as SQVTM and CDR2 as ANQGSEA. This CDR3 is 17 amino acids long. The CDR3 loop is CSVRKGSGRESSYEQYF. CDR3 nucleotide sequence: TGCAGCGTCCGAAAGGGGTCGGGCAGGGAATCTTCCTACGAGCAGTACTTC.